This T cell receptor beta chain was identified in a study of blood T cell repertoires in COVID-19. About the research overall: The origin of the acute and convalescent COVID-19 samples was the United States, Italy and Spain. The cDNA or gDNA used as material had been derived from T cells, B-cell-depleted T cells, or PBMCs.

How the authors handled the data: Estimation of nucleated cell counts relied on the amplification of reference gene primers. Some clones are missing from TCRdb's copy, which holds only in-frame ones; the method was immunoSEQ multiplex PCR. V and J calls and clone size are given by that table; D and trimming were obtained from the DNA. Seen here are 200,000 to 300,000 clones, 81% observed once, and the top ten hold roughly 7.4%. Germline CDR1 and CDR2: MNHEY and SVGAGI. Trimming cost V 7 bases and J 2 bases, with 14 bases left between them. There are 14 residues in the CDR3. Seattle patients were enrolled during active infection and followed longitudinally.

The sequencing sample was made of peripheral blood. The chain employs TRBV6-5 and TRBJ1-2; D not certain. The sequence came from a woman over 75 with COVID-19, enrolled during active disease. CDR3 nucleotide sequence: TGTGCCAGCACCTCGGCGGATAACAACTATGGCTACACCTTC. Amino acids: CASTSADNNYGYTF.